One and the same sample provided the 12 T cell receptor beta chains below, sequenced in a study of shared clonotypes between healthy human individuals. The repertoire was sequenced with immunoSEQ multiplex PCR; TCRdb's copy has only in-frame clones and lacks some. The sample yields 2,100,000 or so clones, approximately 94% seen once. The sample taken for sequencing was naive CD4+ T cells sorted from blood. Subset reported: CD45RA+ positively selected. The source is a man between 18 and 35 years old in good health.

The chain combines TRBV30 with TRBJ2-1; TRBD1 matches at 8 bases. CDR3 length equals 19 residues. Looked up from germline, CDR1 is GTSNPN and CDR2 is SVGIG (reference sequence). V shed 0 bases and J 5 bases; nucleotides not matched to a gene: 18. The CDR3 region is CAWSVRLSGRGLPNNEQFF. CDR3 nucleotides: TGTGCCTGGAGTGTACGGCTCTCCGGCAGGGGGCTCCCTAACAATGAGCAGTTCTTC.

The V and J genes are TRBV30 and TRBJ2-3; D unresolved. Trimming pared 3 bases from V and 0 bases from J, leaving 7 bases between. The CDR3 has 13 amino acids. CDR1 is GTSNPN, CDR2 SVGIG, per germline (reference sequence). The CDR3 DNA sequence: TGTGCCTGGAGGATTGTTAGCACAGATACGCAGTATTTT. Amino acids: CAWRIVSTDTQYF. The complete variable domain, with remaining parts taken from reference TRBV30 and TRBJ2-3, reads SQTIHQWPATLVQPVGSPLSLECTVEGTSNPNLYWYRQAAGRGLQLLFYSVGIGQISSEVPQNLSASRPQDRQFILSSKKLLLSDSGFYLCAWRIVSTDTQYFGPGTRLTVL.

This sequence joins TRBV11-2 and TRBJ2-7; TRBD1 might be the D (6 bases). The length of the CDR3 is 16 residues. Germline V gives CDR1 SGHAT, CDR2 FQNNGV. Trimming pared 5 bases from V and 2 bases from J, leaving 19 bases between. In nucleotides, the CDR3 is TGTGCCAGCAGCGTACCACGGGACATCAAAACCTACGAGCAGTACTTC. It encodes CASSVPRDIKTYEQYF.

The chain employs TRBV23-1 and TRBJ1-5; D remains ambiguous. TRBV23-1 is given ORF status, its function remaining uncertain. The germline V and J ends were trimmed by 0 bases and 0 bases, with 12 bases remaining between them. CDR3 length equals 17 residues. The CDR3 loop reads CASSQSTERHSNQPQHF. The CDR3 coding sequence is TGCGCCAGCAGTCAATCGACCGAACGACATAGCAATCAGCCCCAGCATTTT.

The rearrangement joins TRBV9 to TRBJ2-5, with 8 bases aligning to TRBD2. Germline V lookup: CDR1 SGDLS, CDR2 YYNGEE. Trimming removed 5 bases from V and 4 bases from J; junction bases left unmatched: 7. The CDR3 has 14 amino acids. In nucleotides, the CDR3 is TGTGCCAGCAGACCGGGACTAGGAGGAGAGACCCAGTACTTC. The encoded protein is CASRPGLGGETQYF.

V is TRBV11-2 and J is TRBJ2-5; 9 bases line up with TRBD2. The CDR3 spans 15 residues. Germline CDR1 and CDR2: SGHAT and FQNNGV. J lost 1 base, V lost 5 bases, and 5 bases had no gene match. CDR3 sequence reads: CASSTGTSPQETQYF. The DNA of the CDR3 is TGTGCCAGCAGCACCGGGACTAGCCCCCAAGAGACCCAGTACTTC.

This clone was recorded once. The chain couples TRBV18 to TRBJ2-2; unclear D gene. Trimming removed 3 bases at V and 5 bases at J, with 10 bases between. Germline CDR1 KGHSH, CDR2 LQKENI. The CDR3 has 14 residues. The CDR3 loop reads CASSPSVGTGELFF. The CDR3 nucleotides read TGTGCCAGCTCACCCAGTGTGGGTACCGGGGAGCTGTTTTTT.

V is TRBV28 and J is TRBJ2-3; D is ambiguous. The CDR3 covers 13 residues. V dropped 11 bases and J dropped 0 bases, with 12 bases sitting between them. Germline V gives CDR1 MDHEN, CDR2 SYDVKM. The CDR3 protein is CASKGRSTDTQYF. DNA for the CDR3: TGTGCCTCCAAAGGACGTAGCACAGATACGCAGTATTTT.

The table lists this clone with a few counts. Other DNA sequences in this sample translate to the same CDR3. This chain connects TRBV5-1 to TRBJ2-5, with TRBD1 matching 10 bases. Trimming took 0 bases from V and 1 from J; bases not matched to a gene: 0. The length of the CDR3 is 15 residues. CDR1 is SGHRS, CDR2 YFSETQ, per germline. The CDR3: CASSLGTGGQETQYF. In nucleotides, the CDR3 is TGCGCCAGCAGCTTGGGGACAGGGGGCCAAGAGACCCAGTACTTC.

The chain employs TRBV28 and TRBJ1-2; D is unresolved. Per the germline V gene, CDR1 is MDHEN and CDR2 is SYDVKM. The CDR3 is 13 amino acids. V lost 5 bases to trimming and J lost 6 bases, with 13 bases between them. CDR3 sequence reads: CASSSRNSHGYTF. Written as DNA, the CDR3 is TGTGCCAGCAGTAGTCGGAACAGCCATGGCTACACCTTC.

The rearrangement joins TRBV5-4 to TRBJ2-6, with TRBD2 as a possible D gene (5 bases). This CDR3 is built from 18 residues. The V gene's germline CDR1 is SGHNT and CDR2 YYREEE (reference sequence). Trimming cost V 8 bases and J 0 bases, with 21 bases left between them. CDR3 amino acids: CASSLGRLTTSGANVLTF. The CDR3 DNA is TGTGCCAGTTCTCTGGGCCGACTAACGACCTCTGGGGCCAACGTCCTGACTTTC.

The V and J genes are TRBV10-3 and TRBJ1-1; 7 bases are shared with TRBD1. The trim removed 6 bases at V and 3 bases at J, leaving 4 bases unmatched. CDR3 length equals 13 residues. Germline assignment: CDR1 ENHRY and CDR2 SYGVKD. This CDR3 reads CAIRRGQDTEAFF. The CDR3 coding sequence is TGTGCCATCAGGAGAGGACAGGACACTGAAGCTTTCTTT.